The 22 T cell receptor beta chains in this list originate from one sample, sequenced in a study of T cells in localized non-small cell lung cancer. The table came from immunoSEQ multiplex PCR; TCRdb's copy has only in-frame clones and leaves some out. Here the sample spans about 3,500 clones, about 29% being singletons. The source material was lung tumor tissue, sampled before any cancer treatment. The receptors come from a male donor aged 60 or over with stage I lung adenocarcinoma.

On this clone itself: At the DNA level, this CDR3 is encoded by other sequences in the same sample as well. The chain links TRBV28 to TRBJ2-3, with D hard to call. The germline V and J ends were trimmed by 5 bases and 3 bases, with 6 bases remaining between them. This CDR3 region has 12 residues. Germline V lookup: CDR1 MDHEN, CDR2 SYDVKM. CDR3 in amino acids: CASSPSTDTQYF. CDR3 DNA: TGTGCCAGCAGTCCCTCGACAGATACGCAGTATTTT.

This clone was seen more than once but under ten times. The gene calls are TRBV6-8 and TRBJ1-5; D may be TRBD1 (6 bases). Trimming removed 6 bases from V and 5 bases from J, with 14 bases in between. Germline V gene data show CDR1 as MNHGY and CDR2 as SAAAGT. CDR3 length: 14 amino acids. As DNA, the CDR3 is TGTGCCAGCAGGGGGGGGGCCCAATATCAGCCCCAGCATTTT. Translation gives CASRGGAQYQPQHF.

This clone came up a few times. The chain recombines TRBV19 with TRBJ1-6; 9 nucleotides agree with TRBD1. V was clipped by 6 bases and J by 3 bases; unmatched bases: 0. The length of the CDR3 is 14 residues. CDR1 and CDR2 from the germline V gene are LNHDA and SQIVND (reference sequence). The CDR3 protein is CASRTGGYNSPLHF. The CDR3 nucleotides read TGTGCCAGTAGGACAGGGGGCTATAATTCACCCCTCCACTTT.

This clone was picked up a small number of times. CDR3 in DNA: TGTGCCATCTCTCCCCGCGAGGGGGCAGGGGACACTGAAGCTTTCTTT. Translation: CAISPREGAGDTEAFF. The chain is built from TRBV6-8 and TRBJ1-1, with 7 bases identical to TRBD1. This CDR3 contains 16 residues. Germline trimming cut 10 bases from V and 3 bases from J; bases unmatched to any gene: 17. Germline CDR1 MNHGY, CDR2 SAAAGT.

The chain has TRBV11-3 and TRBJ1-1; 10 bases are a match to TRBD1. V trimming: 4 bases; J trimming: 7 bases; junction bases outside the gene matches: 9. The germline CDR1 and CDR2 sequences are SGHNT and YENEEA. This CDR3 has 15 amino acids. CDR3 nucleotide sequence: TGTGCCAGCAGCTCAGGTGACGACAGGGGGCGTGAAGCTTTCTTT. Its translation is CASSSGDDRGREAFF.

By sample fraction, this clone is medium-sized. In DNA, the CDR3 is TGTGCCAGCAGCTTAGAAGCGGGGGCTAGCACAGATACGCAGTATTTT. This codes for CASSLEAGASTDTQYF. This chain connects TRBV11-3 to TRBJ2-3; 8 nucleotides align to TRBD2. Trimming removed 0 bases from V and 0 bases from J; junction bases left unmatched: 2. The CDR3 is 16 amino acids. CDR1 SGHNT and CDR2 YENEEA come from the germline V gene.

The chain employs TRBV19 and TRBJ2-7, with TRBD1 as a possible D gene (5 bases). The length of the CDR3 is 14 residues. Deletions cut 6 bases from V and 5 bases from J, with 17 bases between. CDR1 and CDR2 (germline): LNHDA, SQIVND (reference sequence). CDR3 residues: CASSPTVRLNEQYF. In DNA form, the CDR3 reads TGTGCCAGTAGCCCGACAGTCCGCCTGAACGAGCAGTACTTC.

The chain combines TRBV18 with TRBJ1-3; 9 nucleotides match TRBD1. The V and J ends lost 3 bases and 6 bases, in that order; junction bases with no gene match: 6. There are 15 residues in the CDR3. Germline V gives CDR1 KGHSH, CDR2 LQKENI. CDR3 sequence (DNA): TGTGCCAGCTCACCTTCACAGGGGGCGCAAAACACCATATATTTT. This translates into CASSPSQGAQNTIYF.

V usage is TRBV9 and J usage is TRBJ2-1; TRBD2 matches at 16 bases. Germline V gene sequence: CDR1 SGDLS, CDR2 YYNGEE. V lost 5 bases and J lost 12; bases outside the gene matches: 8. CDR3 length equals 15 residues. The CDR3 loop is CASSDTGLAGGPQFF. The CDR3 DNA reads TGTGCCAGCAGTGACACGGGACTAGCGGGGGGGCCGCAGTTCTTC.

In this sample, this clone turned up a few times. The gene calls are TRBV7-2 and TRBJ1-2, with 9 bases matching TRBD1. V gave up 3 bases and J gave up 8 bases; unmatched junction bases: 4. The length of the CDR3 is 13 residues. Germline V gene lookup returns CDR1 SGHTA and CDR2 FQGNSA. The CDR3 DNA sequence: TGTGCCAGCAGCTTCCAGGGACAGGGCGGCTACACCTTC. It encodes CASSFQGQGGYTF.

This clone was seen more than once but under ten times. The rearrangement joins TRBV11-3 to TRBJ2-7; no firm D call. V shed 2 bases and J shed 3 bases, with 14 bases lying between them. This CDR3 has 15 residues. Germline CDR1 is SGHNT and CDR2 is YENEEA. CDR3 coding DNA: TGTGCCAGCAGCTTACGAGGAGAAAGTTTCTACGAGCAGTACGTC. Translating it yields CASSLRGESFYEQYV.

This chain connects TRBV15 to TRBJ2-3, with D uncertain. Germline CDR1 is LNHNV and CDR2 is YYDKDF (reference sequence). V lost 0 bases to trimming and J lost 1 base, with 8 bases between them. The CDR3 spans 15 residues. Here the CDR3 DNA reads TGTGCCACCAGCAGAGATAAAGGCCGCACAGATACGCAGTATTTT. Translation: CATSRDKGRTDTQYF.

This clone is judged medium-sized. The V gene is TRBV19, the J gene TRBJ1-4; D is ambiguous. The V gene lost 7 bases and the J gene lost 7 bases, with 16 bases spanning the gap. Germline CDR1 is LNHDA and CDR2 is SQIVND (reference sequence). This CDR3 is built from 14 residues. The CDR3 nucleotides are TGTGCCAGTAACAGTGGCCCATTCCTTGAAAAACTGTTTTTT. Translation gives CASNSGPFLEKLFF.

The genes are TRBV5-1 and TRBJ2-5; tentative D call: TRBD1 (7 bases). V was cut by 6 bases and J by 1 base, with 16 bases left in between. This CDR3 is 15 amino acids long. Germline assignment: CDR1 SGHRS and CDR2 YFSETQ. The CDR3 DNA follows: TGCGCCAGCACTCGGGGGTCAGGGGGCCAAGAGACCCAGTACTTC. Translated: CASTRGSGGQETQYF.

This clone showed up just once. The genes are TRBV29-1 and TRBJ2-1; TRBD2 matches at 7 bases. Trimming removed 4 bases from V and 5 bases from J; junction bases left unmatched: 5. Germline assignment: CDR1 SQVTM and CDR2 ANQGSEA. The CDR3 runs to 13 residues. The CDR3 DNA is TGCAGCGTTGTCAAGGGAGGGGACAATGAGCAGTTCTTC. Translated, it gives CSVVKGGDNEQFF.

The V gene is TRBV18, the J gene TRBJ2-7, with 7 bases that match TRBD1. CDR1 is KGHSH, CDR2 LQKENI, per germline. CDR3 size: 13 residues. With V trimmed by 3 bases and J by 5 bases, 4 bases remained unmatched. The CDR3 nucleotides are TGTGCCAGCTCACCGGGACAGCTAAACGAGCAGTACGTC. Amino acid sequence: CASSPGQLNEQYV.

This clone has only a few counts. This chain links TRBV12-2 with TRBJ1-1; the DNA was not compared with TRBD1, the D call given in the table. TRBV12-2 is a pseudogene. There are 18 residues in the CDR3. The chain's CDR3 is CASRLAGSRGRGRTEAFF. CDR3 nucleotide sequence: TGTGCAAGTCGCTTAGCTGGGAGCAGGGGGCGTGGGAGAACTGAAGCTTTCTTT.

This clone is classed as medium-sized. This chain connects TRBV6-8 to TRBJ1-1, with 12 bases lining up with TRBD1. In germline, CDR1 is MNHGY, CDR2 SAAAGT. This CDR3 is built from 17 residues. With 7 bases clipped from V and 5 bases from J, the junction kept 14 bases outside the gene matches. CDR3 region: CASTKGGQGARETEAFF. CDR3 nucleotide sequence: TGTGCCAGCACTAAAGGGGGACAGGGGGCGCGTGAGACTGAAGCTTTCTTT.

This sequence joins TRBV19 and TRBJ1-2; no firm D call. The CDR3 consists of 12 residues. Germline-derived CDR1 and CDR2 are LNHDA and SQIVND (reference sequence). Deletions cut 5 bases from V and 4 bases from J, with 8 bases between. CDR3 bases: TGTGCCAGTAGTTCGGGCGGCTATGGCTACACCTTC. Encoded protein: CASSSGGYGYTF.

The table lists this clone with a few counts. V and J are TRBV23-1 and TRBJ1-5, with unresolved D. TRBV23-1 carries the ORF label, with uncertain function. The CDR3 has 13 residues. The ends were cut back, 6 bases at V and 7 bases at J, with 13 bases in the middle. The CDR3 sequence: CASSQDKGQPQHF. CDR3 DNA sequence: TGCGCCAGCAGCCAAGACAAGGGCCAGCCCCAGCATTTT.

The chain links TRBV19 to TRBJ2-2; no clear D gene. This CDR3 has 15 amino acids. V dropped 1 base and J dropped 0 bases, with 6 bases sitting between them. Germline V CDR1 and CDR2: LNHDA, SQIVND (reference sequence). The CDR3 spells CASSIGRTNTGELFF. The CDR3 DNA reads as TGTGCCAGTAGTATAGGGCGGACGAACACCGGGGAGCTGTTTTTT.

This clone was seen only a few times. This chain links TRBV5-1 with TRBJ1-2; TRBD1 aligns across 9 bases. The CDR3 length is 15 residues. Germline lookup yields CDR1 SGHRS and CDR2 YFSETQ. V lost 9 bases, J lost 4 bases, and 13 bases stayed unmatched. The DNA for the CDR3 is TGCGCCACCCTTCAAAACCCGGGACAGGGCTATGGCTACACCTTC. Its protein product is CATLQNPGQGYGYTF.